A single sample gave rise to the 28 T cell receptor beta chains below, sequenced in a study of blood T cells in healthy people across ages. Sample-barcoded 5' priming and a J-beta primer mix drove a second PCR of about 7 to 11 cycles. TCRdb processed the 5' RACE reads anew with MiXCR; each CDR3 protein has one entry. The table shows about 570,000 distinct CDR3 sequences, with 25% to 30% occurring only once. The sample comprised blood. The receptors derive from a woman aged 70-85 years in good health.

This clonotype was observed once. This chain joins TRBV18 and TRBJ1-1, with TRBD1 as a possible D gene (6 bases). The CDR3 length is 15 residues. V was shortened by 0 bases and J by 2 bases, with 10 bases between the two germline ends. From germline, CDR1 is KGHSH and CDR2 LQKENI. The CDR3, as DNA: TGTGCCAGCTCACCACCCAACAGGGATAACACTGAAGCTTTCTTT. Residues: CASSPPNRDNTEAFF.

This chain links TRBV5-1 with TRBJ1-4; D is ambiguous. Germline-derived CDR1 and CDR2 are SGHRS and YFSETQ. Trimming pared 0 bases from V and 8 bases from J, leaving 11 bases between. The CDR3 has 14 amino acids. The CDR3 nucleotides read TGCGCCAGCAGCTTGGAACAGCCCGGAGAAAAACTGTTTTTT. Translating it yields CASSLEQPGEKLFF.

The V call is TRBV4-2, the J call TRBJ1-4; no clear D gene. Trimming shortened V by 1 base and J by 2 bases, and 5 bases separated the two germline ends. The length of the CDR3 is 14 residues. Germline CDR1 reads LGHNA; CDR2 reads YNFKEQ. The CDR3 DNA sequence: TGTGCCAGCAGCCAAGCCCGCACTAATGAAAAACTGTTTTTT. Translation: CASSQARTNEKLFF.

This clonotype has more than one count but fewer than ten. CDR3 sequence: CASTPAGQIYEQYF. The CDR3 DNA reads as TGCGCCAGCACACCGGCGGGACAAATCTACGAGCAGTACTTC. This sequence joins TRBV10-2 and TRBJ2-7; D possibly uses TRBD1 or TRBD2 (6 bases each). This CDR3 is built from 14 residues. Trimming cost V 7 bases and J 3 bases, with 16 bases left between them. CDR1 and CDR2 from the germline V gene are WSHSY and SAAADI.

This clonotype was found a few times. V gene TRBV7-2 combines with J gene TRBJ2-2, with 7 bases that match TRBD2. V trimming: 5 bases; J trimming: 6 bases; junction bases outside the gene matches: 9. The CDR3 is 15 residues long. Germline CDR1 SGHTA, CDR2 FQGNSA. The CDR3 bases are TGTGCCAGCAGCCTTCTAGCGGTGTTGGCCGGGGAGCTGTTTTTT. This translates into CASSLLAVLAGELFF.

The rearrangement uses TRBV6-6 and TRBJ1-2, with unresolved D. Germline V gene sequence: CDR1 MNHNY, CDR2 SVGAGI (reference sequence). V lost 7 bases, J lost 4 bases, and 13 bases lay in between. The CDR3 runs 13 residues. CDR3 sequence (DNA): TGTGCCAGCAAGGAACTATTAGGCTATGGCTACACCTTC. Translating it yields CASKELLGYGYTF.

This clonotype was detected a few times. The rearrangement links TRBV5-1 to TRBJ2-1, with D possibly being TRBD2 (6 bases). The ends were cut back, 4 bases at V and 4 bases at J, with 15 bases in the middle. CDR1 and CDR2 (germline): SGHRS, YFSETQ. CDR3 length equals 15 residues. The CDR3 sequence: CASSPDPGSYNEQFF. DNA for the CDR3: TGCGCCAGCAGCCCGGACCCCGGGAGTTACAATGAGCAGTTCTTC. The variable domain in full, with the rest retrieved from reference TRBV5-1 and TRBJ2-1, is KAGVTQTPRYLIKTRGQQVTLSCSPISGHRSVSWYQQTPGQGLQFLFEYFSETQRNKGNFPGRFSGRQFSNSRSEMNVSTLELGDSALYLCASSPDPGSYNEQFFGPGTRLTVL.

The table lists this clonotype with many counts. The V gene is TRBV29-1, the J gene TRBJ2-5; TRBD2 matches 7 bases. The CDR3 totals 10 residues. The V gene end was trimmed by 7 bases and the J gene end by 4 bases; junction bases not matched to a gene: 0. Per germline, CDR1 SQVTM and CDR2 ANQGSEA. The CDR3 loop reads CSGGGETQYF. CDR3 in DNA: TGCAGCGGCGGGGGAGAGACCCAGTACTTC.

This clonotype appeared a single time. This chain uses TRBV7-9 with TRBJ1-2, with D perhaps TRBD1 (6 bases). The CDR3 extends over 15 amino acids. Germline-derived CDR1 and CDR2 are SEHNR and FQNEAQ (reference sequence). Trimming took 1 base from V and 3 from J, leaving 12 bases between them. CDR3 DNA: TGTGCCAGCAGCTTAGGCGACAGGAGATACTATGGCTACACCTTC. Translating it yields CASSLGDRRYYGYTF. The whole variable domain, remainder taken from reference TRBV7-9 and TRBJ1-2, is DTGVSQNPRHKITKRGQNVTFRCDPISEHNRLYWYRQTLGQGPEFLTYFQNEAQLEKSRLLSDRFSAERPKGSFSTLEIQRTEQGDSAMYLCASSLGDRRYYGYTFGSGTRLTVV.

A single count supports this clonotype. The gene calls are TRBV6-1 and TRBJ2-3; 9 nucleotides agree with TRBD1. CDR1 and CDR2 from the germline V gene are MNHNS and SASEGT. The ends lost 3 bases at V and 9 bases at J; junction bases unmatched: 10. There are 15 residues in the CDR3. In DNA form, the CDR3 reads TGTGCCAGCAGTGAGGGACAGGGTGGTGTGGGAACGCAGTATTTT. This codes for CASSEGQGGVGTQYF.

The V and J genes are TRBV11-3 and TRBJ1-2; D perhaps matches TRBD1 (6 bases). CDR1 and CDR2 from the germline V gene are SGHNT and YENEEA. V lost 5 bases and J 8 bases, leaving 18 bases between the germline ends. This CDR3 contains 14 residues. CDR3 sequence: CASSPTGLKPGYTF. In DNA form, the CDR3 reads TGTGCCAGCAGCCCCACAGGGCTTAAGCCCGGCTACACCTTC.

The rearrangement links TRBV19 to TRBJ2-1, with 10 bases that match TRBD2. The J segment lost 4 bases and the V segment lost 0 bases, leaving 9 bases of the junction unmatched. Germline V gene sequence: CDR1 LNHDA, CDR2 SQIVND (reference sequence). The length of the CDR3 is 18 residues. CDR3 DNA sequence: TGTGCCAGTAGTATAGATACCCCAGCGGGGGGGCCATACAATGAGCAGTTCTTC. Protein sequence: CASSIDTPAGGPYNEQFF.

The table lists this clonotype with a few counts. In nucleotides, the CDR3 is TGCAGCGCTCGACGGGGGCTCCCCGGGGAGCTGTTTTTT. The encoded protein is CSARRGLPGELFF. The chain carries TRBV29-1 and TRBJ2-2; D tentatively reads TRBD1 or TRBD2 (6 bases each). CDR1 and CDR2 (germline): SQVTM, ANQGSEA. V lost 7 bases to trimming and J lost 6 bases, with 15 bases between them. CDR3 size: 13 residues.

A single count supports this clonotype. The chain has TRBV21-1 and TRBJ2-7; TRBD1, the table's D call, lacks a check against the DNA. TRBV21-1 is listed as a pseudogene. This CDR3 has 14 residues. The CDR3 region is CASTPETGWYEQYF. DNA of the CDR3: TGTGCCAGCACCCCTGAGACAGGGTGGTACGAGCAGTACTTC.

The chain has TRBV4-1 and TRBJ2-3; 7 nucleotides agree with TRBD2. Germline V gives CDR1 MGHRA, CDR2 YSYEKL. CDR3 length: 15 residues. The J segment lost 0 bases and the V segment lost 2 bases, leaving 2 bases of the junction unmatched. The CDR3 coding sequence is TGCGCCAGCAGCCAAACTAGCGCGAGCACAGATACGCAGTATTTT. It encodes CASSQTSASTDTQYF.

This clonotype was counted a few times. This chain uses TRBV4-2 with TRBJ1-5; TRBD1 is a possible D gene (5 bases). This CDR3 is built from 15 residues. Germline loops: CDR1 LGHNA, CDR2 YNFKEQ. V lost 4 bases and J 5 bases, leaving 15 bases between the germline ends. CDR3 DNA: TGTGCCAGCAGCCCCGGCGGGGGGAGGGATCAGCCCCAGCATTTT. Protein product: CASSPGGGRDQPQHF.

The chain is built from TRBV12-3 or TRBV12-4 and TRBJ2-4; D is uncertain. The CDR3 runs to 13 residues. With 3 bases removed from V and 7 bases from J, the gap between germline ends came to 10 bases. This CDR3 reads CASSFLGNNIQYF. In DNA form, the CDR3 reads TGTGCCAGCAGTTTTCTAGGAAATAACATTCAGTACTTC.

This clonotype has a handful of counts. The rearrangement uses TRBV12-3 or TRBV12-4 and TRBJ2-7; TRBD1 or TRBD2 may be the D gene (5 bases each). Trimming pared 6 bases from V and 0 bases from J, leaving 15 bases between. CDR3 length equals 15 residues. CDR3 sequence reads: CASSGWGTHSYEQYF. The CDR3 nucleotides read TGTGCCAGCAGCGGGTGGGGGACCCACTCCTACGAGCAGTACTTC.

This clonotype has ten or more counts. Here the CDR3 reads CASSASWVSSTSYEQYF. The CDR3, as DNA: TGTGCCAGCAGCGCATCCTGGGTCTCCTCTACATCCTACGAGCAGTACTTC. This chain joins TRBV9 and TRBJ2-7; D unresolved. The ends were cut back, 3 bases at V and 1 base at J, with 20 bases in the middle. The CDR3 has 17 amino acids. Germline V lookup: CDR1 SGDLS, CDR2 YYNGEE.

This clonotype was counted ten times or more. The gene calls are TRBV3-1 and TRBJ1-1; D call uncertain. The CDR3 has 12 amino acids. CDR1 and CDR2 from the germline V gene are LGHDT and YNNKEL (reference sequence). V lost 1 base and J lost 3, with 3 bases in between. The CDR3 is CASSQADTEAFF. CDR3 in DNA: TGTGCCAGCAGCCAAGCCGACACTGAAGCTTTCTTT.

V is TRBV6-1 and J is TRBJ2-5, with 8 nucleotides matching TRBD1. J lost 11 bases, V lost 8 bases, and 19 bases had no gene match. The length of the CDR3 is 15 residues. CDR1 and CDR2 (germline): MNHNS, SASEGT. CDR3 sequence (DNA): TGTGCCAGCTTTTCTAACAGGGGGGATTCGTGGGGGCAGTACTTC. Its protein product is CASFSNRGDSWGQYF.

The chain is built from TRBV20-1 and TRBJ1-4, with unresolved D. The length of the CDR3 is 13 residues. Trimming left V 3 bases short and J 11 bases short, with 16 bases between. The germline V gene encodes CDR1 DFQATT and CDR2 SNEGSKA (reference sequence). This chain's CDR3 is CSARGVPGDKLFF. In nucleotides, the CDR3 is TGCAGTGCTAGGGGAGTCCCCGGTGATAAACTGTTTTTT.

A word on this clonotype: The final CDR3 position lacks the conserved phenylalanine or tryptophan, pointing to a likely read error. The limits of the CDR3 on the DNA are not certain, so only TCRdb's listed CDR3 is given. V usage is TRBV15 and J usage is TRBJ1-2. The CDR3 has 13 residues if both end residues are counted. CDR1 is LNHNV, CDR2 YYDKDF, per germline (reference sequence). CDR3 protein: CATSRDPTSGAHL.

Only a few counts were recorded for this clonotype. The J gene is TRBJ2-5, the V gene TRBV2, with 10 bases identical to TRBD2. The CDR3 has 13 amino acids. Looked up from germline, CDR1 is SNHLY and CDR2 is FYNNEI. With V trimmed by 8 bases and J by 9 bases, 9 bases remained unmatched. CDR3 protein: CASRLSSGGAQYF. As DNA, the CDR3 is TGTGCCAGCCGACTGTCCAGCGGGGGGGCCCAGTACTTC. The full variable domain, rest sourced from reference TRBV2 and TRBJ2-5, is EPEVTQTPSHQVTQMGQEVILRCVPISNHLYFYWYRQILGQKVEFLVSFYNNEISEKSEIFDDQFSVERPDGSNFTLKIRSTKLEDSAMYFCASRLSSGGAQYFGPGTRLLVL.

The V gene is TRBV5-5, the J gene TRBJ1-1; 7 nucleotides match TRBD1. The length of the CDR3 is 15 residues. The trim removed 3 bases at V and 0 bases at J, leaving 5 bases unmatched. The V gene's germline CDR1 is SGHKS and CDR2 YYEKEE (reference sequence). CDR3 residues: CASSWGQSLNTEAFF. The CDR3 bases are TGTGCCAGCAGCTGGGGACAGAGCCTGAACACTGAAGCTTTCTTT.

The table lists this clonotype with a few counts. The V call is TRBV5-5, the J call TRBJ2-5; D not resolved. The germline gives CDR1 SGHKS, CDR2 YYEKEE (reference sequence). The CDR3 covers 13 residues. V dropped 1 base and J dropped 3 bases, with 7 bases sitting between them. This CDR3 is CASSLMSEETQYF. In DNA, the CDR3 is TGTGCCAGCAGCTTGATGTCAGAAGAGACCCAGTACTTC. The full variable domain, completed using reference TRBV5-5 and TRBJ2-5, is DAGVTQSPTHLIKTRGQQVTLRCSPISGHKSVSWYQQVLGQGPQFIFQYYEKEERGRGNFPDRFSARQFPNYSSELNVNALLLGDSALYLCASSLMSEETQYFGPGTRLLVL.

The chain couples TRBV6-2 or TRBV6-3 to TRBJ1-2, with no clear D. This CDR3 region has 12 residues. V dropped 8 bases and J dropped 3 bases, with 10 bases sitting between them. The germline V gene has CDR1 MNHEY and CDR2 SVGEGT. The CDR3 protein is CASANSHYGYTF. Written as DNA, the CDR3 is TGTGCCAGCGCCAACAGCCACTATGGCTACACCTTC.

The chain has TRBV10-3 and TRBJ2-3; D is tentatively TRBD1 or TRBD2 (5 bases each). This CDR3 is 13 amino acids long. Trimming removed 6 bases at V and 0 bases at J, with 7 bases between. The germline CDR1 and CDR2 sequences are ENHRY and SYGVKD. The CDR3 sequence is CAISRDSTDTQYF. DNA for the CDR3: TGTGCCATCAGCCGGGACAGCACAGATACGCAGTATTTT.